This is a list of T cell receptor beta chains from one sample in a study of T cells in Graves' hyperthyroidism and ophthalmopathy. TCRdb re-derived calls from the multiplex PCR reads in MiXCR, one entry per CDR3 protein. The sample lists around 560,000 distinct CDR3 sequences, around 15% seen once, with 15% to 20% in the top ten. The sample consisted of blood. The origin of the receptors is a woman between 18 and 29 years old with Graves' hyperthyroidism. Both conserved end residues are part of each CDR3. Some rows have no size entry. The others give once, few or many, or a class for an expanded clone.

TRBV28	many	TRBJ2-3	CASSFRQGAQYF
TRBV18	NA	TRBJ2-4	CASSPLGNLAKNIQYF
TRBV20-1	few	TRBJ2-3	CSATGGRALDTQYF
TRBV12-3/TRBV12-4	many	TRBJ2-4	CASSSQGYIQYF
TRBV19	NA	TRBJ1-6	CASTKTGGLDTRSYNSPLHF
TRBV15	NA	TRBJ2-1	CATSRQGAAYNEQFF
TRBV12-3/TRBV12-4	NA	TRBJ1-5	CASSRTRLGVAQHF
TRBV12-3/TRBV12-4	NA	TRBJ2-7	CASSLQGKNEQYF
TRBV2	many	TRBJ1-1	CASREDMSNTEAFF
TRBV7-9	many	TRBJ2-7	CASSLRSDSYEQYF
TRBV6-5	few	TRBJ1-2	CASSYYPDRGSYGYTF
TRBV24-1	NA	TRBJ2-7	CATKKKGVRTSGSYEQYF
TRBV15	NA	TRBJ2-5	CATSIGRSQETQYF
TRBV6-1	NA	TRBJ1-2	CASMGRVYGYTF
TRBV7-2	NA	TRBJ2-3	CASSARQLVPDTQYF
TRBV4-3	few	TRBJ2-7	CASSQEQGLGGRQYF
TRBV5-1	few	TRBJ2-3	CASSSLGTATDTQYF
TRBV6-1	many	TRBJ1-5	CASSSTGRSYSNQPQHF
TRBV18	many	TRBJ2-7	CASSPLAAYEQYF
TRBV12-3/TRBV12-4	many	TRBJ2-7	CASRRSGTGVGVQYF
TRBV6-2/TRBV6-3	few	TRBJ2-1	CASSSPIAGGGNEQFF
TRBV3-1	many	TRBJ2-5	CASSQPPHQETQYF
TRBV20-1	many	TRBJ2-1	CSAPLLTSRNEQFF
TRBV3-1	many	TRBJ1-1	CASSPRGLTEAFF
TRBV4-3	few	TRBJ2-7	CASSQGSPRLAGGPMSYEQYF
TRBV20-1	many	TRBJ2-7	CSATPGTDFYEQYF
TRBV20-1	NA	TRBJ2-7	CSAGGTSGRVYEQYF
TRBV30	few	TRBJ1-6	CAWSDLGQGRSPLHF
TRBV4-1	NA	TRBJ2-1	CASSQEWTGGEFF
TRBV3-1	NA	TRBJ2-2	CASSQDRALAATGELFF
TRBV6-2/TRBV6-3	many	TRBJ2-7	CASRIGKGYEQYF
TRBV25-1	NA	TRBJ1-2	CASLGTATNYGYTF
TRBV18	few	TRBJ2-5	CASSAGLAGTETQYF
TRBV6-2/TRBV6-3	many	TRBJ1-5	CASRPLQGNNQPQHF
TRBV2	NA	TRBJ2-2	CASSGYGTEDTGELFF
TRBV7-9	many	TRBJ2-7	CASSLVQDYEQYF
TRBV20-1	few	TRBJ2-5	CSARPLAETQHF
TRBV24-1	many	TRBJ2-3	CATSDPLGLAYGDTQYF
TRBV20-1	many	TRBJ2-1	CSARSPESYNEQFF
TRBV7-9	NA	TRBJ2-3	CAISGVSTDTQYF
TRBV6-5	many	TRBJ2-1	CASSYVRPTFSYNEQFF
TRBV2	few	TRBJ1-1	CAGAGGLNTEAFF
TRBV20-1	NA	TRBJ1-2	CSATGTGDYGYTF
TRBV6-1	many	TRBJ2-1	CASSPMYRDRLTYNEQFF
TRBV30	NA	TRBJ2-1	CAWTPSTGMFF
TRBV7-9	few	TRBJ2-4	CASSPDSSKNIQYF
TRBV28	many	TRBJ1-3	CATLPTGAQDTIYF
TRBV7-9	NA	TRBJ1-6	CATEIGASPLHF
TRBV7-2	NA	TRBJ2-1	CASSTGYYNGQFF
TRBV29-1	NA	TRBJ2-7	CSGWNSSSYEQYF
TRBV6-5	many	TRBJ1-1	CASSYRYGEAFF
TRBV20-1	few	TRBJ2-2	CSARELYGTENTGELFF